This T cell receptor (beta chain) was recovered during a study of T-cell reconstitution after alpha-beta-depleted transplantation in children. Study findings and constraints: Expanded graft clones, several hundred of them, were reportedly the source of alpha-beta T cells about two months after transplant.

About this clonotype itself: What it binds is unknown.

Preparation of the TCRbeta library involved a method that used unique molecular identifiers. TCRdb re-called the PCR reads through MiXCR, storing one row per CDR3 protein. The sample lists 600,000 to 700,000 distinct CDR3 sequences; about an eighth were seen once. Germline loops: CDR1 SEHNR, CDR2 FQNEAQ (reference sequence). Trimming removed 2 bases from V and 1 base from J, with 11 bases in between. The CDR3 length is 15 residues. V and J are TRBV7-9 and TRBJ1-1, with D hard to call. Specimen: PBMCs, collected before TCRalphabeta/CD19-depleted stem cell transplant. This sequence originates from a girl aged 2-9 years with congenital amegakaryocytic thrombocytopenia, due to receive a stem cell transplant. The DNA for the CDR3 is TGTGCCAGCAGCTTAATTCCGGGAGCGAACACTGAAGCTTTCTTT. Protein sequence: CASSLIPGANTEAFF.